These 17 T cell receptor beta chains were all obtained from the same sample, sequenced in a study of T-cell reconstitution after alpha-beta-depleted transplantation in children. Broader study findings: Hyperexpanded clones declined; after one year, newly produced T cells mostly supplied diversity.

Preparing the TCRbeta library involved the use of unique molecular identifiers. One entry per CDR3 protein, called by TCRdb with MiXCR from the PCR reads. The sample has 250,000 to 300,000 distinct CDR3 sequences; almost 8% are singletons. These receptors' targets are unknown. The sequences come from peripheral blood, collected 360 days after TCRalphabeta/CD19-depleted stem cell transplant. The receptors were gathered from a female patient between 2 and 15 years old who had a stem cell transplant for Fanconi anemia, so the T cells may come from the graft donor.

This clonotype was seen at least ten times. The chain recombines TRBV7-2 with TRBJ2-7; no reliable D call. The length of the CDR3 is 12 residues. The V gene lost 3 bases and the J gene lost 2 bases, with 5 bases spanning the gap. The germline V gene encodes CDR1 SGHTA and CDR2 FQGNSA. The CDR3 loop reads CASSFPTYEQYF. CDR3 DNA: TGTGCCAGCAGCTTCCCCACCTACGAGCAGTACTTC.

In DNA form, the CDR3 reads TGTGCCAGCAGTTTATTGTCAGGGTGGCGCAATAACTATGGCTACACCTTC. Translation: CASSLLSGWRNNYGYTF. The rearrangement joins TRBV27 to TRBJ1-2; TRBD1 is a possible D gene (5 bases). Trimming left V 1 base short and J 1 base short, with 16 bases between. CDR1 MNHEY and CDR2 SMNVEV come from the germline V gene (reference sequence). The CDR3 covers 17 residues.

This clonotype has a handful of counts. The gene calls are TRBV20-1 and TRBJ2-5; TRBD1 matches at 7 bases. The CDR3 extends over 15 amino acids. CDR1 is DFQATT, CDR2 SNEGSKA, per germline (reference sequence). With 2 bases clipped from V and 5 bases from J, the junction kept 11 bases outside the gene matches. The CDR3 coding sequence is TGCAGTGCTAGACCTCCAGGGGGTTTCACTGAGACCCAGTACTTC. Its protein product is CSARPPGGFTETQYF.

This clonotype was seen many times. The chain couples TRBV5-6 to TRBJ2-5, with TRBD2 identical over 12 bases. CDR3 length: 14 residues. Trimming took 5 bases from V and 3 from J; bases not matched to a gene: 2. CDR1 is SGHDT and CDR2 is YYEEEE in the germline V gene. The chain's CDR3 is CASRRTSGEETQYF. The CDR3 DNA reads TGTGCCAGCAGGAGGACTAGCGGGGAAGAGACCCAGTACTTC.

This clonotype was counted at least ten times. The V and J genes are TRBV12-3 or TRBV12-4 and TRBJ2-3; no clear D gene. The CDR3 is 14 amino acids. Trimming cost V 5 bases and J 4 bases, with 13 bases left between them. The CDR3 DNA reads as TGTGCCAGCAGTGTGACTCAAGCGCCAGATACGCAGTATTTT. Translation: CASSVTQAPDTQYF.

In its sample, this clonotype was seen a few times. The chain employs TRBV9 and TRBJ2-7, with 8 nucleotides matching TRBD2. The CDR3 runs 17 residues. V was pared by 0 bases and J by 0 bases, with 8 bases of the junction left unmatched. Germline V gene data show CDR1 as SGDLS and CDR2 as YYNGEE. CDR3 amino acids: CASSVGLAGHPSYEQYF. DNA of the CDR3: TGTGCCAGCAGCGTAGGCCTAGCGGGTCACCCCTCCTACGAGCAGTACTTC. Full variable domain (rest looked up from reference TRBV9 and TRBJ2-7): DSGVTQTPKHLITATGQRVTLRCSPRSGDLSVYWYQQSLDQGLQFLIQYYNGEERAKGNILERFSAQQFPDLHSELNLSSLELGDSALYFCASSVGLAGHPSYEQYFGPGTRLTVT.

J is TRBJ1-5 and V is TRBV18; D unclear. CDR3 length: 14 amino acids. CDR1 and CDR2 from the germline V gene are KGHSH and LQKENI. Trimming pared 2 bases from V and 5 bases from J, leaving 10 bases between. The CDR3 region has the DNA TGTGCCAGCTCACCAAGTTTGGGATATCAGCCCCAGCATTTT. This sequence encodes CASSPSLGYQPQHF.

CDR3 DNA sequence: TGCGCCAGCCTCCCGGGGGGGCAGGAGACCCAGTACTTC. As protein: CASLPGGQETQYF. This sequence joins TRBV10-2 and TRBJ2-5; 8 nucleotides match TRBD2. Germline values: CDR1 WSHSY, CDR2 SAAADI. Unmatched junction bases numbered 7, after V lost 8 bases and J lost 5 bases. The CDR3 length is 13 residues.

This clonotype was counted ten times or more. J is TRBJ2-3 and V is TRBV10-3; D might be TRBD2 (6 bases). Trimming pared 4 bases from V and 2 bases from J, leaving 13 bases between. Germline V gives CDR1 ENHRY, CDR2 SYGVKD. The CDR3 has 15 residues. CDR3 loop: CAISGEWTTTDTQYF. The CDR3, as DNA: TGTGCCATCAGTGGGGAGTGGACTACCACAGATACGCAGTATTTT.

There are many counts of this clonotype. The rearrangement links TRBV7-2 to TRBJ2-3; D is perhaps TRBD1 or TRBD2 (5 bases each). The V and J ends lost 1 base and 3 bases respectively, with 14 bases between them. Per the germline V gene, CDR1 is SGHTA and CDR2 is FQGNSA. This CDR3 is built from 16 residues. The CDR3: CASSLVSGEGTDTQYF. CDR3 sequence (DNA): TGTGCCAGCAGCTTAGTGTCCGGCGAGGGGACAGATACGCAGTATTTT.

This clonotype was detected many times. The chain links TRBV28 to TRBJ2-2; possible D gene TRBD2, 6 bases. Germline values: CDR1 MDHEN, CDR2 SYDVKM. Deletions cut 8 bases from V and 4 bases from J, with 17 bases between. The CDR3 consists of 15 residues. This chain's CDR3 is CASDDYKAGTGELFF. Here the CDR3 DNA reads TGTGCCAGCGACGACTATAAAGCGGGCACCGGGGAGCTGTTTTTT.

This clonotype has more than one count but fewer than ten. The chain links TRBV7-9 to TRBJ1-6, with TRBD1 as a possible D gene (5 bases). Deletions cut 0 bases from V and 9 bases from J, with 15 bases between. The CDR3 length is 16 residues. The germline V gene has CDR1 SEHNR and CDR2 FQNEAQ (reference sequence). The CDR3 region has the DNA TGTGCCAGCAGCTTAGCCAGGCCTCAGGGAGCTTCACCCCTCCACTTT. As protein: CASSLARPQGASPLHF.

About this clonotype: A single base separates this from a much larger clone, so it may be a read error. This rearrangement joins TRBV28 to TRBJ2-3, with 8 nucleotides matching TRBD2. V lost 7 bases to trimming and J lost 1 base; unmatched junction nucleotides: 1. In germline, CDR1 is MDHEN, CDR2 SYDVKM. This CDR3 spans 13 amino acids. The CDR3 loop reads CASTTSGTDTQYF. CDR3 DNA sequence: TGTGCCAGCACGACTAGCGGCACAGATACGCAGTATTTT. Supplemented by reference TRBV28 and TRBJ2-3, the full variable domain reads DVKVTQSSRYLVKRTGEKVFLECVQDMDHENMFWYRQDPGLGLRLIYFSYDVKMKEKGDIPEGYSVSREKKERFSLILESASTNQTSMYLCASTTSGTDTQYFGPGTRLTVL.

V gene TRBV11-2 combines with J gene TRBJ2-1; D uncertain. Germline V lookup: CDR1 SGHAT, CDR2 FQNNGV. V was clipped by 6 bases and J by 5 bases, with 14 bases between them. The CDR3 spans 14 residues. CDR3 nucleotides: TGTGCCAGCAGTCCTTCTGGGCCCAACAATGAGCAGTTCTTC. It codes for CASSPSGPNNEQFF.

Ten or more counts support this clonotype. The CDR3, as DNA: TGTGCCAGCAGCTTAGTAGGGCTCGGGGCCAACGTCCTGACTTTC. It specifies CASSLVGLGANVLTF. V is TRBV11-2 and J is TRBJ2-6; the D is unclear. This CDR3 is built from 15 residues. Trimming took off 1 base at V and 4 bases at J, with 8 bases between the two ends. CDR1 is SGHAT and CDR2 is FQNNGV in the germline V gene.

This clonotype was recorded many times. This chain's CDR3 is CASSPQRSVQPQHF. CDR3 nucleotides: TGTGCCAGCAGTCCTCAAAGATCTGTTCAGCCCCAGCATTTT. The chain employs TRBV6-1 and TRBJ1-5; D gene ambiguous. Per germline, CDR1 MNHNS and CDR2 SASEGT. This CDR3 is 14 amino acids long. V was pared by 5 bases and J by 6 bases, with 14 bases between.

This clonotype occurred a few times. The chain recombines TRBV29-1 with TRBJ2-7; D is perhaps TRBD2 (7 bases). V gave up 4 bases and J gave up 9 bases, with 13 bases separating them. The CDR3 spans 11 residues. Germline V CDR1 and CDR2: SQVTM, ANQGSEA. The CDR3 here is CSVGGGTGQYF. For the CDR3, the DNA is TGCAGCGTTGGGGGGGGCACGGGGCAGTACTTC.